This is a list of T cell receptor beta chains from one sample in a study of CD8 T cells in Susac syndrome. TCRdb ran MiXCR on the immunoSEQ multiplex PCR reads and lists one entry per CDR3 protein. The table includes some 60,000 distinct CDR3 sequences, around nine tenths detected once. The source material was CD8+ T cells from PBMCs. The receptors were sampled from a human donor in good health. The CDR3 runs from the conserved cysteine through the conserved F or W. A D gene is named only where the DNA matches it firmly. Clone size appears in some rows only: once, few, many, or a class for an expanded clone.

d_call	v_call	clone_size	j_call	cdr3_nt	cdr3_aa
TRBD1	TRBV3-1	.	TRBJ1-2	TGTGCCAGCAGCCCGGGGAAGGGGGCTTTTGGCTACACCTTC	CASSPGKGAFGYTF
.	TRBV15	.	TRBJ1-5	TGTGCCACCAGCAGAGGGGAGCGTCAGCCCCAGCATTTT	CATSRGERQPQHF
.	TRBV5-5	.	TRBJ2-2	TGTGCCAGCAGCTTGGCCAGGACCGGGGTAAACACCGGGGAGCTGTTTTTT	CASSLARTGVNTGELFF
.	TRBV28	.	TRBJ1-1	TGTGCCAGCAGTCCTAACACTGAAGCTTTCTTT	CASSPNTEAFF
.	TRBV5-1	.	TRBJ2-5	TGCGCCAGCAGCTTGGAAGGGGGACTCCCGGAGACCCAGTACTTC	CASSLEGGLPETQYF
.	TRBV27	.	TRBJ1-5	TGTGCCACCAGGGGAAAGTACCCGCAGCCCCAGCATTTT	CATRGKYPQPQHF
.	TRBV6-1	.	TRBJ2-2	TGTGCCAGCAGGGTAGTACACACCGGGGAGCTGTTTTTT	CASRVVHTGELFF
TRBD2	TRBV10-2	.	TRBJ2-7	TGCGCCAGCAGTGAGTCGATGGCGGGGGGCCCCTACGAGCAGTACTTC	CASSESMAGGPYEQYF
TRBD1	TRBV10-3	once	TRBJ1-6	TGTGCCATCAGGGGACAGGGAACTTCACCCCTCCACTTT	CAIRGQGTSPLHF
TRBD2	TRBV6-1	.	TRBJ2-5	TGTGCCAGCAGTGAACTAGCGGGGTCGGGCGAGACCCAGTACTTC	CASSELAGSGETQYF
TRBD1	TRBV5-4	.	TRBJ1-2	TGTGTCAGCAGCTTTGACAGGGGATACGGCTACACCTTC	CVSSFDRGYGYTF
TRBD1	TRBV7-9	.	TRBJ2-7	TGTGCCAGCAGCTTAGGGGGACAGGGCCTAGGCTCCTACGAGCAGTACTTC	CASSLGGQGLGSYEQYF
TRBD1	TRBV20-1	.	TRBJ1-6	TGCAGTGCAAGGGACAGGGGAAGCTCCTATAATTCACCCCTCCACTTT	CSARDRGSSYNSPLHF
TRBD1	TRBV7-9	.	TRBJ1-5	TGTGCCAGCAGCCGGGACAGGACCAATCAGCCCCAGCATTTT	CASSRDRTNQPQHF
TRBD2	TRBV3-1	.	TRBJ2-5	TGTGCCAGCAGCCCCATCGGACTAGCGGGGGACCAAGAGACCCAGTACTTC	CASSPIGLAGDQETQYF
TRBD1	TRBV11-1	few	TRBJ1-1	TGTGCCAGCAGCCCATTGACAGGGCTACCGAGCACTGAAGCTTTCTTT	CASSPLTGLPSTEAFF
.	TRBV12-3/TRBV12-4	.	TRBJ2-7	TGTGCCAGCAGTTTGAGGGGCCGTGGAGACTACGAGCAGTACTTC	CASSLRGRGDYEQYF
TRBD1	TRBV20-1	.	TRBJ2-1	TGCAGTGCTAGAGCCGCCGGGACAGGGGGCTGGAATGAGCAGTTCTTC	CSARAAGTGGWNEQFF
.	TRBV6-8	.	TRBJ1-6	TGTGCCAGCAGCCGCCTCCACTTT	CASSRLHF
.	TRBV27	.	TRBJ1-5	TGTGCCAGCAGTTTTAGGGGTTTGGAGGGTAATCAGCCCCAGCATTTT	CASSFRGLEGNQPQHF
TRBD2	TRBV2	.	TRBJ2-7	TGTGCCAGCAGTGAAGCTCCGGCTAGCGGGGGCTACGAGCAGTACTTC	CASSEAPASGGYEQYF
.	TRBV4-3	.	TRBJ2-3	TGCGCCAGCAGCCATATTGGGGCGCTGGGCACAGATACGCAGTATTTT	CASSHIGALGTDTQYF